The clone carrying this T cell receptor beta chain was observed a handful of times. Measured with immunoSEQ multiplex PCR; TCRdb has only the in-frame clones, and not every one. In the table there are 80,000 to 90,000 clones, 75% to 90% of which are singletons. The data derive from a study of blood T cell repertoires in COVID-19. The germline gives CDR1 LGHNA, CDR2 YNFKEQ. The CDR3 totals 14 residues. Trimming cost V 1 base and J 3 bases; bases outside gene matches: 2. V gene TRBV4-2 combines with J gene TRBJ2-7, with 8 bases matching TRBD1. The receptor was isolated from an elderly man with active or convalescent COVID-19. The specimen sequenced was peripheral blood. The CDR3 sequence is CASSQGTGYYEQYF. In DNA, the CDR3 is TGTGCCAGCAGCCAAGGGACAGGGTACTACGAGCAGTACTTC.